Included here is one T cell receptor beta chain sequence, with context. The data were taken from a study of blood T cell repertoires in COVID-19. Study background: From the United States, Italy and Spain came samples of acute and convalescent COVID-19. Nucleic acid was either cDNA or gDNA, and it came from T cells, B-cell-depleted T cells, or PBMCs.

Germline-derived CDR1 and CDR2 are MDHEN and SYDVKM. V lost 5 bases to trimming and J lost 6 bases, with 19 bases between them. The CDR3 extends over 16 amino acids. Original analysis: For nucleated cells, counts were estimated from reference gene primer amplification. The repertoire was sequenced with immunoSEQ multiplex PCR; TCRdb's copy has only in-frame clones and lacks some. The V and J calls and clone size are taken from that table; D and trimming were inferred from the DNA. The sample lists 95,000 to 100,000 clones, roughly 80% seen once, with about 10% in the top ten. Source material: peripheral blood. The source of this sequence is a woman aged 80 or over with acute or convalescent COVID-19. The rearrangement joins TRBV28 to TRBJ2-2; tentative D call: TRBD2 (7 bases). The CDR3 DNA reads TGTGCCAGCAGTCCCATTGGGGGGGGGCGACCCGGGGAGCTGTTTTTT. It is translated as CASSPIGGGRPGELFF.